A single sample is the source of the 10 T cell receptor beta chains below, sequenced in a study of identical twins. TCRdb recomputed calls from the 5' RACE reads with MiXCR, one row per CDR3 protein. Found here are 500,000 to 550,000 distinct CDR3 sequences, around 20% of them singletons; the top ten hold about 0.91%. The sample was also linked to a second study, of T cells expressing NK-cell markers.

Sequencing was done on a sample of CD4+ T cells sorted from blood. The receptors come from a woman aged 18-29 years in good health.

This chain joins TRBV7-2 and TRBJ2-3; TRBD2 matches at 10 bases. This CDR3 has 15 residues. V was pared by 3 bases and J by 2 bases, with 2 bases of the junction left unmatched. Germline loops: CDR1 SGHTA, CDR2 FQGNSA. The CDR3 DNA is TGTGCCAGCAGCTTCACTAGCGGGGACACAGATACGCAGTATTTT. It encodes CASSFTSGDTDTQYF.

This chain joins TRBV7-9 and TRBJ1-5; D might be TRBD1 (5 bases). Germline V CDR1 and CDR2: SEHNR, FQNEAQ (reference sequence). Trimming removed 1 base at V and 2 bases at J, with 9 bases between. The CDR3 runs to 15 residues. The CDR3 is CASSLERGGNQPQHF. The CDR3 DNA reads TGTGCCAGCAGCTTAGAACGAGGGGGCAATCAGCCCCAGCATTTT.

V and J are TRBV6-5 and TRBJ2-1; D gene ambiguous. This CDR3 has 13 amino acids. Germline V gives CDR1 MNHEY, CDR2 SVGAGI. Deletions cut 3 bases from V and 9 bases from J, with 12 bases between. The CDR3 sequence is CASSYYSSAEQFF. The CDR3 DNA sequence: TGTGCCAGCAGTTATTACAGCTCCGCTGAGCAGTTCTTC.

The sample holds a few counts of this clonotype. The J gene is TRBJ1-5, the V gene TRBV7-8; tentative D call: TRBD1 (6 bases). Germline CDR1 reads SGHVS; CDR2 reads FQNEAQ. V was shortened by 3 bases and J by 4 bases, with 16 bases between the two germline ends. The CDR3 runs 16 residues. The CDR3 DNA is TGTGCCAGCAGCTTGGTGACCGGGACAATAAATCAGCCCCAGCATTTT. It is translated as CASSLVTGTINQPQHF.

This clonotype was observed many times. This sequence joins TRBV20-1 and TRBJ1-2; no firm D call. V was trimmed by 3 bases and J by 4 bases, leaving 18 bases between them. The germline V gene has CDR1 DFQATT and CDR2 SNEGSKA (reference sequence). This CDR3 is built from 15 residues. CDR3 amino acids: CSASRGNVGRYGYTF. The CDR3, as DNA: TGCAGTGCTAGTAGAGGGAACGTCGGCCGCTATGGCTACACCTTC.

A few counts support this clonotype. J is TRBJ2-7 and V is TRBV9, with D unclear. Germline CDR1 SGDLS, CDR2 YYNGEE. There are 13 residues in the CDR3. Trimming left V 0 bases short and J 3 bases short, with 7 bases between. The CDR3 DNA reads TGTGCCAGCAGCGTAGCCCCCAACTACGAGCAGTACTTC. It is translated as CASSVAPNYEQYF.

This clonotype was found many times. The chain recombines TRBV4-3 with TRBJ1-1, with 7 bases that match TRBD1. Germline CDR1 LGHNA, CDR2 YSLEER. V lost 4 bases and J lost 2; bases outside the gene matches: 4. The CDR3 sequence is 14 residues long. CDR3: CASSPGQVNTEAFF. CDR3 in DNA: TGCGCCAGCAGCCCCGGACAGGTCAACACTGAAGCTTTCTTT.

This clonotype appeared a few times. This chain joins TRBV28 and TRBJ2-4, with D unclear. Per the germline V gene, CDR1 is MDHEN and CDR2 is SYDVKM. The CDR3 totals 15 residues. With 4 bases removed from V and 0 bases from J, the gap between germline ends came to 10 bases. The CDR3 reads CASSSPGLAKNIQYF. CDR3 sequence (DNA): TGTGCCAGCAGTTCCCCAGGTCTAGCCAAAAACATTCAGTACTTC.

V and J are TRBV2 and TRBJ2-7; 10 nucleotides match TRBD1. There are 13 residues in the CDR3. Germline CDR1 and CDR2: SNHLY and FYNNEI. V was pared by 8 bases and J by 5 bases, with 6 bases of the junction left unmatched. CDR3 DNA: TGTGCCAGCCACCGGGACAGGGGAAACGAGCAGTACTTC. It encodes CASHRDRGNEQYF.

This clonotype came up many times. The chain combines TRBV24-1 with TRBJ2-3; D gene uncertain. With 3 bases removed from V and 3 bases from J, the gap between germline ends came to 6 bases. The CDR3 consists of 13 residues. Germline lookup yields CDR1 KGHDR and CDR2 SFDVKD. CDR3 sequence (DNA): TGTGCCACCAGTGATGTCGGAACAGATACGCAGTATTTT. Amino acid sequence: CATSDVGTDTQYF.